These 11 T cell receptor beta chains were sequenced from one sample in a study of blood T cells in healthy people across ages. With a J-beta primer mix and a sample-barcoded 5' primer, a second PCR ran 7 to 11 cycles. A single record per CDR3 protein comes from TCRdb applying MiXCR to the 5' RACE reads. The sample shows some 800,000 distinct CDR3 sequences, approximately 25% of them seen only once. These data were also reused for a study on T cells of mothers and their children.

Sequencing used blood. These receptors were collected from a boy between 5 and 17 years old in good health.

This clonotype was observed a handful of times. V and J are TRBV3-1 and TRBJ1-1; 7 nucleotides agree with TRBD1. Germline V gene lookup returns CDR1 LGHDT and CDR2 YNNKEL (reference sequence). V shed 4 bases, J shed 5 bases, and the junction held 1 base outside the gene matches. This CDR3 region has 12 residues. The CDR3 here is CASSRGQTEAFF. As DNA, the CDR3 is TGTGCCAGCAGCCGGGGACAGACTGAAGCTTTCTTT.

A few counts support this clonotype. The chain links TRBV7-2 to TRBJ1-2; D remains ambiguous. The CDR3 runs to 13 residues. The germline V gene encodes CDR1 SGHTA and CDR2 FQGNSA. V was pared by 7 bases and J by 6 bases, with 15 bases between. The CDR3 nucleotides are TGTGCCAGCATAAATCAGAGCCCGAATGGCTACACCTTC. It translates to CASINQSPNGYTF.

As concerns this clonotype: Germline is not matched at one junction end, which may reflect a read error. The CDR3 coding sequence is TGTGCCAGCAGCTTCCGGACTAACACAGATACGCAGTACTTT. Its protein is CASSFRTNTDTQYF. This chain connects TRBV3-1 to TRBJ2-3, with D tentatively TRBD2 (6 bases). This CDR3 is built from 14 residues. Germline V CDR1 and CDR2: LGHDT, YNNKEL (reference sequence).

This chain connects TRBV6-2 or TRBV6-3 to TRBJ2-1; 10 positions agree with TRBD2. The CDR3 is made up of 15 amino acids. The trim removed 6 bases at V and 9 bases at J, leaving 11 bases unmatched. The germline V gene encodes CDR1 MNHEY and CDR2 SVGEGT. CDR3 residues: CASRSASGGFSEQFF. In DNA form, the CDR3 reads TGTGCCAGCAGATCCGCTAGCGGGGGATTCAGTGAGCAGTTCTTC.

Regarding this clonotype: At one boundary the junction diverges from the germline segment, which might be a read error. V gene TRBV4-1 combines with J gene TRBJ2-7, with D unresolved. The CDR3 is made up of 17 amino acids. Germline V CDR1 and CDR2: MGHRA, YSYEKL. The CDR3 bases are TGCGCCAGCGGCCAAGATCTTAATAGCTGGATAGATAACGAGCAGTACTTC. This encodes CASGQDLNSWIDNEQYF.

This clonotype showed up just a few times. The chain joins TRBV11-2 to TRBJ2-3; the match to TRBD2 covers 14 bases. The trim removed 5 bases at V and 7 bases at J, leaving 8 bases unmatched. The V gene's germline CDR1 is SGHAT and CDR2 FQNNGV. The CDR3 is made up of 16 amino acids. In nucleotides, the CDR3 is TGTGCCAGCAGCCGACTAGCGGGAGGGCTGTCTAATACGCAGTATTTT. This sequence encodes CASSRLAGGLSNTQYF.

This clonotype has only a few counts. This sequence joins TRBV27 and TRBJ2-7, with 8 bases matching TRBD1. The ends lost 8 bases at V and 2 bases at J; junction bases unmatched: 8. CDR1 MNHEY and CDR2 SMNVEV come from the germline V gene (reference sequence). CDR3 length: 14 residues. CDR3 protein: CASGDRDRPYEQYF. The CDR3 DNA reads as TGTGCCAGCGGAGACCGGGACAGGCCCTACGAGCAGTACTTC.

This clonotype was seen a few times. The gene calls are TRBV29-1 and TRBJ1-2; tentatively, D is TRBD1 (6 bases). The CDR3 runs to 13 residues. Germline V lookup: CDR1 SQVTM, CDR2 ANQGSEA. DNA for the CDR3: TGCGCAGCGCGCGGGGGGCCAAAATATGGCTACACCTTC. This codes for CAARGGPKYGYTF. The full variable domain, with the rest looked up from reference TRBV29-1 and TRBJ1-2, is SAVISQKPSRDICQRGTSLTIQCQVDSQVTMMFWYRQQPGQSLTLIATANQGSEATYESGFVIDKFPISRPNLTFSTLTVSNMSPEDSSIYLCAARGGPKYGYTFGSGTRLTVV.

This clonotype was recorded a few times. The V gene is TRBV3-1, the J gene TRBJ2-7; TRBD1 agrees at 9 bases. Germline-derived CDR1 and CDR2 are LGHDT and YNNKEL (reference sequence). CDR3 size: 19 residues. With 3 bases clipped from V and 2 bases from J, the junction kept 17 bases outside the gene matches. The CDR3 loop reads CASSHSLGTGNKRAYEQYF. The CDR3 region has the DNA TGTGCCAGCAGCCATTCCCTCGGGACAGGGAATAAGCGAGCCTACGAGCAGTACTTC.

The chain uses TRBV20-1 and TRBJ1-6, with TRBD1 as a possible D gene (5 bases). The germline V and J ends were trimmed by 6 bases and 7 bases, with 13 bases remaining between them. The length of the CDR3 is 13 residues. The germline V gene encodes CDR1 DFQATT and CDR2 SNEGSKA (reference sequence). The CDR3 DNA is TGCAGTGCCACCAGGGCCACAAATTCACCCCTCCACTTT. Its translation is CSATRATNSPLHF.

In DNA, the CDR3 is TGCAGCGTTGAGGGGCTACCCAGGGGAAGCACAGATACGCAGTATTTT. It codes for CSVEGLPRGSTDTQYF. The chain carries TRBV29-1 and TRBJ2-3; weak D call: TRBD1 (6 bases). V lost 3 bases and J 0 bases, leaving 16 bases between the germline ends. CDR1 and CDR2 from the germline V gene are SQVTM and ANQGSEA. The CDR3 runs 16 residues.